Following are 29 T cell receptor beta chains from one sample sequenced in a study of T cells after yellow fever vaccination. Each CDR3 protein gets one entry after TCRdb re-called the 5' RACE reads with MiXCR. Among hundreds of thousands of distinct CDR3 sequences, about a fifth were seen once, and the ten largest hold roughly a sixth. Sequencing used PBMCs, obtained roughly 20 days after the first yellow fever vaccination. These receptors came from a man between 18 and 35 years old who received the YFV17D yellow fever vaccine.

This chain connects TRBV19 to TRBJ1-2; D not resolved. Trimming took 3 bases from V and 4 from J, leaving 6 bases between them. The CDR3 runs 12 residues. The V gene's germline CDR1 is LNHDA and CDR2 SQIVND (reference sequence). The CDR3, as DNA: TGTGCCAGTAGTATTGCGGGCTATGGCTACACCTTC. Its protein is CASSIAGYGYTF.

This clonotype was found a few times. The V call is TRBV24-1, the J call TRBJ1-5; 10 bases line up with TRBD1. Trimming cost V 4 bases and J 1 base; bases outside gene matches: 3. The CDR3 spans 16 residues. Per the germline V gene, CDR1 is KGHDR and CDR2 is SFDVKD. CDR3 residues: CATSDLGQGSNQPQHF. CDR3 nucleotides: TGTGCCACCAGTGACTTGGGACAGGGGAGCAATCAGCCCCAGCATTTT.

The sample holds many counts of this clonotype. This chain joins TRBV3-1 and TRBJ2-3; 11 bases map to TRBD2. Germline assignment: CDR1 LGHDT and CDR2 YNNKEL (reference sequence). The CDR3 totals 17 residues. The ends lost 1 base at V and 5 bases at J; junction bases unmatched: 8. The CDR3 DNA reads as TGTGCCAGCAGCCAAGGGTCCGCTAGCGGGGGGTTAGATACGCAGTATTTT. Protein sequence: CASSQGSASGGLDTQYF.

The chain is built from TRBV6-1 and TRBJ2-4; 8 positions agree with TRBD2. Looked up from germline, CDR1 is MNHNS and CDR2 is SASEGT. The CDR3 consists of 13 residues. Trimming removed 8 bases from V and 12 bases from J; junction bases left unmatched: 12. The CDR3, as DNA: TGTGCCAGCGGCCGGGACCCCGGGAGGGATCAGTACTTC. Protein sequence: CASGRDPGRDQYF.

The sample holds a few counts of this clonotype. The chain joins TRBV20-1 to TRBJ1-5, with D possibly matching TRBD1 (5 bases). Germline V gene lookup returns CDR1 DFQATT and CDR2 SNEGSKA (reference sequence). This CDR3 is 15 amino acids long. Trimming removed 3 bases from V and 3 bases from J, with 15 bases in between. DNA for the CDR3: TGCAGTGCTAGTGGGGCAGGGATGTACAATCAGCCCCAGCATTTT. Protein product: CSASGAGMYNQPQHF.

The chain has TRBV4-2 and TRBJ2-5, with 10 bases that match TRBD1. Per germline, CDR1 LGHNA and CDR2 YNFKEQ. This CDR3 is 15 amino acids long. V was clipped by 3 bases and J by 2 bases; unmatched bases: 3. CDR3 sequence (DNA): TGTGCCAGCAGCCAGGTGGACAGGGGGCAAGAGACCCAGTACTTC. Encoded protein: CASSQVDRGQETQYF.

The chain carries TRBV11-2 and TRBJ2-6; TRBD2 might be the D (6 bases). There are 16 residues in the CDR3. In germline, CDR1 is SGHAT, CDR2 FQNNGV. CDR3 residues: CAMGRPDTAGANVLTF. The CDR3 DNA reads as TGTGCAATGGGGAGGCCCGATACGGCTGGGGCCAACGTCCTGACTTTC.

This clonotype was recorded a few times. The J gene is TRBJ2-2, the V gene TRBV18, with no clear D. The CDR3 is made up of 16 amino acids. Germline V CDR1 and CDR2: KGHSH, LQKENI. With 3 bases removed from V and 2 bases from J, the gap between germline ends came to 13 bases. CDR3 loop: CASSPGPQSNTGELFF. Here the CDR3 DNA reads TGTGCCAGCTCACCTGGGCCACAGAGCAACACCGGGGAGCTGTTTTTT. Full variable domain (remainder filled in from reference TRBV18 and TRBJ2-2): NAGVMQNPRHLVRRRGQEARLRCSPMKGHSHVYWYRQLPEEGLKFMVYLQKENIIDESGMPKERFSAEFPKEGPSILRIQQVVRGDSAAYFCASSPGPQSNTGELFFGEGSRLTVL.

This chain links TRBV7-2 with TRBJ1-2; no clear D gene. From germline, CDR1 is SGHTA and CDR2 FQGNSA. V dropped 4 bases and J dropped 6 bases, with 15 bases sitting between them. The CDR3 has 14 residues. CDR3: CASSSPGSSNGYTF. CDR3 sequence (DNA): TGTGCCAGCAGCTCCCCCGGGAGCTCAAATGGCTACACCTTC.

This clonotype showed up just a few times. CDR3 in DNA: TGTGCCAGCAGTGTTAGCGGGGGGGCCTGGAATGAGCAGTTCTTC. As protein: CASSVSGGAWNEQFF. The chain links TRBV27 to TRBJ2-1; 11 nucleotides match TRBD2. Trimming cost V 5 bases and J 7 bases; bases outside gene matches: 7. This CDR3 has 15 amino acids. Germline CDR1 is MNHEY and CDR2 is SMNVEV (reference sequence).

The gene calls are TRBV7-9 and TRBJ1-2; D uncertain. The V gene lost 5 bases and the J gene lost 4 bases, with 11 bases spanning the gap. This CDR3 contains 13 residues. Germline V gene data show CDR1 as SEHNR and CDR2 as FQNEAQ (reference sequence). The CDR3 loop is CASSPTELYGYTF. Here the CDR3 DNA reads TGTGCCAGCAGCCCCACGGAACTCTATGGCTACACCTTC.

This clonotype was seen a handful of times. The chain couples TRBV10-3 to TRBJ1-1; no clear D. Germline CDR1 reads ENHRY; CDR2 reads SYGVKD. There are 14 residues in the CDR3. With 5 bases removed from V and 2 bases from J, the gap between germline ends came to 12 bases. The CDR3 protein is CAISSPTENTEAFF. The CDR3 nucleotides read TGTGCCATCAGTAGCCCCACAGAAAACACTGAAGCTTTCTTT.

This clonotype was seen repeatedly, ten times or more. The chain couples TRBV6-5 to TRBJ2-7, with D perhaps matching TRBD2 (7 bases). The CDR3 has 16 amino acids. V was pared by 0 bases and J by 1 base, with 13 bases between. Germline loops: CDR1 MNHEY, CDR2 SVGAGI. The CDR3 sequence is CASSYSIAGASYEQYF. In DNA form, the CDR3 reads TGTGCCAGCAGTTACTCGATTGCGGGGGCTTCCTACGAGCAGTACTTC.

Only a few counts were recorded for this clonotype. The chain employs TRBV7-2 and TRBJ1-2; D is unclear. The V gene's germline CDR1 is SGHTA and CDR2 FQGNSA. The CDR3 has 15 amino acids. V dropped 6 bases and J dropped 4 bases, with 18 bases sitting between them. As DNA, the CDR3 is TGTGCCAGCAGTCAACAGCCTGGGAGAACCTATGGCTACACCTTC. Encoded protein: CASSQQPGRTYGYTF.

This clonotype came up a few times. The CDR3 DNA reads as TGTGCCAGCAGTGGGACCGGAGGTCGGAACACTGAAGCTTTCTTT. It codes for CASSGTGGRNTEAFF. The rearrangement links TRBV2 to TRBJ1-1, with D unresolved. The CDR3 has 15 residues. Deletions cut 4 bases from V and 1 base from J, with 13 bases between. CDR1 is SNHLY, CDR2 FYNNEI, per germline.

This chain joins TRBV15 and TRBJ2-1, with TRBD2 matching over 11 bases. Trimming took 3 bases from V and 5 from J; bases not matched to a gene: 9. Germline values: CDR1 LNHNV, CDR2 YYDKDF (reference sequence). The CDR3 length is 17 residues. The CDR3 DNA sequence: TGTGCCACCAGCAGGAGGCCTACTAGCGGGGGTCACAATGAGCAGTTCTTC. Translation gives CATSRRPTSGGHNEQFF.

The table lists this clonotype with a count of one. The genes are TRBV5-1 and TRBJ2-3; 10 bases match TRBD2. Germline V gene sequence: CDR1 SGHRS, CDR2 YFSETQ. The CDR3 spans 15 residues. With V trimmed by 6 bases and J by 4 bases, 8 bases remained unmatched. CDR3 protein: CASTPASGGPDTQYF. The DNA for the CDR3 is TGCGCCAGCACCCCTGCTAGCGGGGGCCCAGATACGCAGTATTTT.

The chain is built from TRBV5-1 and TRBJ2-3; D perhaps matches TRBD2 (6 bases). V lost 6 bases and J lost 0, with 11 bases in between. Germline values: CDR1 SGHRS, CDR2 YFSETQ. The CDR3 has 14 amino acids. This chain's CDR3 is CASTVAASTDTQYF. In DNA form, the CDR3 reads TGCGCCAGCACCGTAGCGGCTAGCACAGATACGCAGTATTTT.

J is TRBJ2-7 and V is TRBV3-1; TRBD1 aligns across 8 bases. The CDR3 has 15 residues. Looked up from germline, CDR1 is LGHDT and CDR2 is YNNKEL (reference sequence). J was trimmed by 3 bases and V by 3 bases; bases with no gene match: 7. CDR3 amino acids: CASSQRQGSNYEQYV. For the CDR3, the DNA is TGTGCCAGCAGCCAGAGACAGGGGAGTAACTACGAGCAGTACGTC.

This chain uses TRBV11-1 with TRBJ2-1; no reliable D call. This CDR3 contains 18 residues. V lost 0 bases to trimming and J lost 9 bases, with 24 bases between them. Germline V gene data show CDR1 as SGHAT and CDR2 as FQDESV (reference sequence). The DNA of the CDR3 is TGTGCCAGCAGCTTAGCGGGAATTGGTGTATGGCCCGACTGTGAGCAGTTCTTC. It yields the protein CASSLAGIGVWPDCEQFF.

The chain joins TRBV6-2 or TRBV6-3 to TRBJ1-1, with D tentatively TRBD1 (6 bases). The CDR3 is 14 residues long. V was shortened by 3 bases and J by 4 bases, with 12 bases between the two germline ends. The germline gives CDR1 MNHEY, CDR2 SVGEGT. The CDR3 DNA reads TGTGCCAGCAGTTATAGTCCAGGGGTCACTGAAGCTTTCTTT. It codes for CASSYSPGVTEAFF.

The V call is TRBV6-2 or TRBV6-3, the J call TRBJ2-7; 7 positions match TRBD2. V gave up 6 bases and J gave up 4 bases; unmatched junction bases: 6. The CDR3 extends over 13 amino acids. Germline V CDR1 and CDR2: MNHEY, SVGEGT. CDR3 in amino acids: CASSTGGGYEQYV. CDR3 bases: TGTGCCAGCAGCACGGGGGGTGGATACGAGCAGTACGTC.

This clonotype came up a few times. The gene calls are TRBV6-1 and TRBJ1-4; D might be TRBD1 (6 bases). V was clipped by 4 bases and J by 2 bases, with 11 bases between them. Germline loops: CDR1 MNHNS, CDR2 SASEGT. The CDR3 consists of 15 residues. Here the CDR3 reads CASSVTTGTNEKLFF. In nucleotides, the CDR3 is TGTGCCAGCAGTGTCACCACAGGGACTAATGAAAAACTGTTTTTT.

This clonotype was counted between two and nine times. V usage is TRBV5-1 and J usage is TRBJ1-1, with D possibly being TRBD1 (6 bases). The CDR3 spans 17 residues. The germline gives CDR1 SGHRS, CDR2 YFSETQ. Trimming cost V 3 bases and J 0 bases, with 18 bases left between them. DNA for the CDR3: TGCGCCAGCAGCTCGTTCCCGACAGGCGGGGTGAACACTGAAGCTTTCTTT. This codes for CASSSFPTGGVNTEAFF.

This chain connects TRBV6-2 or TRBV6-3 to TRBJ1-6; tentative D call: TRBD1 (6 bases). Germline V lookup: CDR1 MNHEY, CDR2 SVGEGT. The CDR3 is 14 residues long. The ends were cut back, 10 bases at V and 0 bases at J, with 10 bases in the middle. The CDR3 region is CATTGSSYNSPLHF. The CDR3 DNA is TGTGCCACGACAGGAAGCTCCTATAATTCACCCCTCCACTTT.

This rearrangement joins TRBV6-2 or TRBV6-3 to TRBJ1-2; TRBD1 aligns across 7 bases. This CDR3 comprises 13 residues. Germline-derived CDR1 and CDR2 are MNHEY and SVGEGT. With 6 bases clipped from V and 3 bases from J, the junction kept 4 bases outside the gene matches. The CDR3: CASSDRADYGYTF. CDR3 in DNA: TGTGCCAGCAGCGACAGGGCGGACTATGGCTACACCTTC.

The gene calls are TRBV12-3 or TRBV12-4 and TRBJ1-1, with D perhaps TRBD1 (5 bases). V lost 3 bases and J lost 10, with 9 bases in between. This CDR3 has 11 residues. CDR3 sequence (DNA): TGTGCCAGCAGTTTGGTGGGGGGAGCTTTCTTT. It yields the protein CASSLVGGAFF.

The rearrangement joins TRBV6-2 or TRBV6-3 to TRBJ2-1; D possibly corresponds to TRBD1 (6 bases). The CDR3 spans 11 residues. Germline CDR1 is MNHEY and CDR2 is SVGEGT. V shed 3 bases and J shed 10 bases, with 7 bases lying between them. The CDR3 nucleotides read TGTGCCAGCAGTTATGGGACAGAGCAGTTCTTC. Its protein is CASSYGTEQFF.

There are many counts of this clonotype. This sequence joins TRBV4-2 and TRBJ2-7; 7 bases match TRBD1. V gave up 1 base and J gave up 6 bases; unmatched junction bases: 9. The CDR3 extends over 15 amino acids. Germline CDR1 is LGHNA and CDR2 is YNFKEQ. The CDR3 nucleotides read TGTGCCAGCAGCCAAGGAATGAGGGGGCTAGGCGAGCAGTACTTC. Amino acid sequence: CASSQGMRGLGEQYF.